Following are 15 T cell receptor beta chains from one sample sequenced in a study of vaccination and CD4 T cells after COVID-19. The Oncomine TCR Beta short-read assay sequenced DNA from cultured CD4+ T cells. Via MiXCR, TCRdb re-called the PCR reads, giving one row per CDR3 protein. The data contain roughly 7,000 distinct CDR3 sequences, 74% of them seen just once; the ten biggest clones take up about 33%. These receptors are not linked to any known antigen. Treatment given: approximately 9-day PBMC culture with coronavirus spike peptide pools or control peptides (ViraFEST assay). What was sequenced was CD4+ T cells from blood, cultured in vitro. The receptors stem from a human donor who had recovered from COVID-19.

The rearrangement joins TRBV7-2 to TRBJ2-2, with TRBD1 as a possible D gene (6 bases). The V gene lost 5 bases and the J gene lost 7 bases, with 14 bases spanning the gap. The CDR3 is 14 residues long. The germline V gene encodes CDR1 SGHTA and CDR2 FQGNSA. This CDR3 reads CASSQVGAGGELFF. CDR3 DNA: TGTGCCAGCAGCCAAGTGGGGGCCGGCGGGGAGCTGTTTTTT.

This CDR3 is CASTPIGSARNTIYF. In DNA, the CDR3 is TGTGCCAGCACTCCTATTGGGTCGGCTAGAAACACCATATATTTT. The chain uses TRBV25-1 and TRBJ1-3, with unresolved D. Trimming removed 7 bases at V and 5 bases at J, with 18 bases between. The germline gives CDR1 MGHDK, CDR2 SYGVNS. CDR3 size: 15 residues.

The gene calls are TRBV2 and TRBJ2-2, with TRBD2 matching over 8 bases. CDR1 is SNHLY, CDR2 FYNNEI, per germline. Trimming took 8 bases from V and 2 from J; bases not matched to a gene: 7. The CDR3 is 15 amino acids. The CDR3 DNA sequence: TGTGCCAGCGCCCGGGGGGGGACTAACACCGGGGAGCTGTTTTTT. It encodes CASARGGTNTGELFF.

The V call is TRBV7-9, the J call TRBJ2-6; the D gene is possibly TRBD1 (5 bases). CDR1 and CDR2 (germline): SEHNR, FQNEAQ (reference sequence). This CDR3 has 16 amino acids. The ends were cut back, 3 bases at V and 4 bases at J, with 13 bases in the middle. Here the CDR3 reads CASSFIQGSGANVLTF. The DNA for the CDR3 is TGTGCCAGCAGCTTCATTCAGGGCTCAGGGGCCAACGTCCTGACTTTC. Drawing the rest from reference TRBV7-9 and TRBJ2-6, the complete variable domain is DTGVSQNPRHKITKRGQNVTFRCDPISEHNRLYWYRQTLGQGPEFLTYFQNEAQLEKSRLLSDRFSAERPKGSFSTLEIQRTEQGDSAMYLCASSFIQGSGANVLTFGAGSRLTVL.

This chain joins TRBV11-3 and TRBJ2-7; D possibly uses TRBD1 or TRBD2 (5 bases each). This CDR3 comprises 15 residues. V lost 5 bases, J lost 6 bases, and 20 bases lay in between. The V gene's germline CDR1 is SGHNT and CDR2 YENEEA. The CDR3 is CASSPGAINPGEQYF. DNA for the CDR3: TGTGCCAGCAGCCCCGGGGCGATAAATCCGGGCGAGCAGTACTTC.

This chain joins TRBV20-1 and TRBJ1-5; 7 bases map to TRBD1. Per the germline V gene, CDR1 is DFQATT and CDR2 is SNEGSKA (reference sequence). V lost 5 bases to trimming and J lost 4 bases; unmatched junction nucleotides: 5. This CDR3 is 13 amino acids long. CDR3 coding DNA: TGCAGTGCTTGGGACAGCGATAATCAGCCCCAGCATTTT. This translates into CSAWDSDNQPQHF.

This rearrangement joins TRBV7-2 to TRBJ1-2, with no clear D. CDR1 is SGHTA, CDR2 FQGNSA, per germline. V dropped 5 bases and J dropped 2 bases, with 3 bases sitting between them. This CDR3 spans 11 amino acids. The CDR3 region has the DNA TGTGCCAGCAGCCTCAACTATGGCTACACCTTC. It specifies CASSLNYGYTF.

The table lists this clonotype with a few counts. The chain combines TRBV20-1 with TRBJ2-3; 8 bases are shared with TRBD2. J lost 0 bases, V lost 0 bases, and 17 bases had no gene match. Germline V lookup: CDR1 DFQATT, CDR2 SNEGSKA (reference sequence). The CDR3 contains 20 residues. The CDR3 nucleotides are TGCAGTGCTAGAGATCTCCGACTAGCGCGAGGGGGTAGTAGCACAGATACGCAGTATTTT. This sequence encodes CSARDLRLARGGSSTDTQYF.

Within the sample, this clonotype is hyperexpanded. The V and J genes are TRBV6-1 and TRBJ1-1; 7 bases align to TRBD1. Germline CDR1 is MNHNS and CDR2 is SASEGT. The junction had 9 bases not matched to a gene; V was cut back by 7 bases and J by 4 bases. The CDR3 is 14 residues long. The CDR3 protein is CASINRGIGTEAFF. CDR3 in DNA: TGTGCCAGCATCAACAGGGGAATTGGCACTGAAGCTTTCTTT.

The chain joins TRBV20-1 to TRBJ1-5; D is unresolved. CDR1 and CDR2 from the germline V gene are DFQATT and SNEGSKA (reference sequence). This CDR3 is built from 13 residues. Trimming pared 3 bases from V and 3 bases from J, leaving 9 bases between. The CDR3 DNA follows: TGCAGTGCTAGTGCCGGGGACAATCAGCCCCAGCATTTT. Residues: CSASAGDNQPQHF.

This clonotype was seen a handful of times. The rearrangement uses TRBV7-8 and TRBJ2-7, with no clear D. There are 15 residues in the CDR3. Germline V gene sequence: CDR1 SGHVS, CDR2 FQNEAQ. V was cut by 3 bases and J by 0 bases, with 12 bases left in between. CDR3 protein: CASSLSLESSYEQYF. In DNA, the CDR3 is TGTGCCAGCAGCTTGAGCCTTGAGAGCTCCTACGAGCAGTACTTC.

The chain has TRBV19 and TRBJ1-5; TRBD1 matches at 7 bases. Trimming took 1 base from V and 5 from J; bases not matched to a gene: 5. Germline V CDR1 and CDR2: LNHDA, SQIVND (reference sequence). The CDR3 loop spans 15 amino acids. As DNA, the CDR3 is TGTGCCAGTAGTATAGCCAGGGGGGGATATCAGCCCCAGCATTTT. Its protein is CASSIARGGYQPQHF. The full variable domain, rest sourced from reference TRBV19 and TRBJ1-5, is DGGITQSPKYLFRKEGQNVTLSCEQNLNHDAMYWYRQDPGQGLRLIYYSQIVNDFQKGDIAEGYSVSREKKESFPLTVTSAQKNPTAFYLCASSIARGGYQPQHFGDGTRLSIL.

The rearrangement uses TRBV2 and TRBJ2-5; no firm D call. V was pared by 4 bases and J by 5 bases, with 5 bases between. The CDR3 contains 11 residues. Germline values: CDR1 SNHLY, CDR2 FYNNEI. DNA of the CDR3: TGTGCCAGCAGTGGATATGAGACCCAGTACTTC. Translated: CASSGYETQYF.

V usage is TRBV7-9 and J usage is TRBJ2-1; D is possibly TRBD1 (5 bases). This CDR3 region has 13 residues. V lost 3 bases, J lost 8 bases, and 11 bases lay in between. Germline CDR1 SEHNR, CDR2 FQNEAQ (reference sequence). CDR3 region: CASSLGREDEQFF. The CDR3 nucleotides are TGTGCCAGCAGCTTGGGCAGGGAAGATGAGCAGTTCTTC.

The chain combines TRBV20-1 with TRBJ1-2; TRBD1 might be the D (6 bases). The CDR3 extends over 13 amino acids. Trimming removed 2 bases at V and 4 bases at J, with 11 bases between. Germline V CDR1 and CDR2: DFQATT, SNEGSKA (reference sequence). DNA of the CDR3: TGCAGTGCTAGACTCGGACAGAGCTATGGCTACACCTTC. The encoded protein is CSARLGQSYGYTF.